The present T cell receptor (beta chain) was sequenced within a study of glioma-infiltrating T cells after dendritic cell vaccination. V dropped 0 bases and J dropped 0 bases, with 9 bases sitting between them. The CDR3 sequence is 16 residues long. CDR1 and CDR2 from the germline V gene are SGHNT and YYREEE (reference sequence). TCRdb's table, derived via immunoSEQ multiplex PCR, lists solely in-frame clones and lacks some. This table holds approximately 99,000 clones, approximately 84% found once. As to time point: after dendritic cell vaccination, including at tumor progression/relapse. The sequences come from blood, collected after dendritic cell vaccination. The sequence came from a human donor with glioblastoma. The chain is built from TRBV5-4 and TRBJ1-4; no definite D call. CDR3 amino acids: CASSLAGIATNEKLFF. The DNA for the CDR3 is TGTGCCAGCAGCTTGGCGGGGATTGCAACTAATGAAAAACTGTTTTTT.